Listed below are T cell receptor beta chains from one sample, sequenced in a study of cytomegalovirus exposure and HLA in healthy donors. TCRdb's table, derived via immunoSEQ multiplex PCR, lists solely in-frame clones and lacks some. The data hold 200,000 or so clones, with about 80% observed a single time. Input material: PBMCs. These receptors were taken from a girl aged 10-17 years in good health and CMV-seronegative. CDR3s include the opening cysteine and the closing phenylalanine or tryptophan. D genes are given only for firm matches. A row's size may be missing; if present it is once, few, many or a size class.

CDR3nt: TGTGCCAGCAGCTACAGGGCCCGCCAGCCCCAGCATTTT
CDR3aa: CASSYRARQPQHF
abundance: -
v_gene: TRBV6-1
j_gene: TRBJ1-5
d_gene: -

CDR3nt: TGTGCCAGCAGTTACCCTGGACTAGCGGGGACGTTGCAGTTCTTC
CDR3aa: CASSYPGLAGTLQFF
abundance: -
v_gene: TRBV6-5
j_gene: TRBJ2-1
d_gene: TRBD2

CDR3nt: TGTGCCAGCACACTAGGAGGGACAGATACGCAGTATTTT
CDR3aa: CASTLGGTDTQYF
abundance: -
v_gene: TRBV7-8
j_gene: TRBJ2-3
d_gene: -

CDR3nt: TGTGCCATGTCCCCAGGGAACTATGGCTACACCTTC
CDR3aa: CAMSPGNYGYTF
abundance: -
v_gene: TRBV10-3
j_gene: TRBJ1-2
d_gene: -

CDR3nt: TGTGCCAGCAGCACCACCGGGACAGGGGGCGGAAACACCGGGGAGCTGTTTTTT
CDR3aa: CASSTTGTGGGNTGELFF
abundance: few
v_gene: TRBV7-3
j_gene: TRBJ2-2
d_gene: TRBD1

CDR3nt: TGTGCCAGCAGTCACGGGACTAGCGGGAGGGCCGCTCTAGATACGCAGTATTTT
CDR3aa: CASSHGTSGRAALDTQYF
abundance: -
v_gene: TRBV7-2
j_gene: TRBJ2-3
d_gene: TRBD2

CDR3nt: TGTGCCAGCAGGCCGGGACAGGCCACTGAAGCTTTCTTT
CDR3aa: CASRPGQATEAFF
abundance: once
v_gene: TRBV6-6
j_gene: TRBJ1-1
d_gene: TRBD1

CDR3nt: TGTGCCAGCAGCGCACAGGGGGCGCACAATGAGCAGTTCTTC
CDR3aa: CASSAQGAHNEQFF
abundance: -
v_gene: TRBV9
j_gene: TRBJ2-1
d_gene: TRBD1

CDR3nt: TGTGCCAGCAGTTCCGGGGACAGGGTGCTTGAGCAGTACTTC
CDR3aa: CASSSGDRVLEQYF
abundance: once
v_gene: TRBV28
j_gene: TRBJ2-7
d_gene: TRBD1

CDR3nt: TGTGCCAGCAGCGCACCTCGGGGGGGGACAGGGGGGGATGAGCAGTACTTC
CDR3aa: CASSAPRGGTGGDEQYF
abundance: -
v_gene: TRBV28
j_gene: TRBJ2-7
d_gene: TRBD1

CDR3nt: TGTGCCAGCAGGCGAGGACAAACCTACGAGCAGTACTTC
CDR3aa: CASRRGQTYEQYF
abundance: few
v_gene: TRBV6-1
j_gene: TRBJ2-7
d_gene: -

CDR3nt: TGTGCCAGCAGCTTAGACCTAGCGGGAGGGGATACGCAGTATTTT
CDR3aa: CASSLDLAGGDTQYF
abundance: -
v_gene: TRBV7-2
j_gene: TRBJ2-3
d_gene: TRBD2

CDR3nt: TGTTCCAGCAGCCCCAGCCTAGCGGGGGGTTCCGAGCAGTACTTC
CDR3aa: CSSSPSLAGGSEQYF
abundance: -
v_gene: TRBV7-9
j_gene: TRBJ2-7
d_gene: TRBD2

CDR3nt: TGTGCCAGCAGTGAATTTTCCACCTTGCGGAATCAGCCCCAGCATTTT
CDR3aa: CASSEFSTLRNQPQHF
abundance: -
v_gene: TRBV2
j_gene: TRBJ1-5
d_gene: -

CDR3nt: TGTGCCAGCAGTGAAGAGGGGCGTCTCAATGGCTACACCTTC
CDR3aa: CASSEEGRLNGYTF
abundance: -
v_gene: TRBV2
j_gene: TRBJ1-2
d_gene: -

CDR3nt: TGTGCCAGCAGCTTAGGTGTCCCAGACTACGAGCAGTACTTC
CDR3aa: CASSLGVPDYEQYF
abundance: -
v_gene: TRBV7-9
j_gene: TRBJ2-7
d_gene: -

CDR3nt: TGTGCCAGCTCACCTTCGACAGATGATCAGCCCCAGCATTTT
CDR3aa: CASSPSTDDQPQHF
abundance: -
v_gene: TRBV18
j_gene: TRBJ1-5
d_gene: -

CDR3nt: TGTGCCAGCAGCTTGAATCTACTCTCCTACAATGAGCAGTTCTTC
CDR3aa: CASSLNLLSYNEQFF
abundance: -
v_gene: TRBV5-4
j_gene: TRBJ2-1
d_gene: -

CDR3nt: TGTGCCAGCAGCTTAGGTGGGGGCGCAGAGACCCAGTACTTC
CDR3aa: CASSLGGGAETQYF
abundance: once
v_gene: TRBV13
j_gene: TRBJ2-5
d_gene: -

CDR3nt: TGTGCCAGTAACCAGGGGAATCTAGGCGAGCAGTACTTC
CDR3aa: CASNQGNLGEQYF
abundance: -
v_gene: TRBV19
j_gene: TRBJ2-7
d_gene: -

CDR3nt: TGTGCCAGCAGTGGGCCAGGGAAGGACAGAATAGAGGATGGCTACACCTTC
CDR3aa: CASSGPGKDRIEDGYTF
abundance: -
v_gene: TRBV28
j_gene: TRBJ1-2
d_gene: -

CDR3nt: TGTGCCAGCAGTGTCTCCCTGCAGGGGAACTATGGCTACACCTTC
CDR3aa: CASSVSLQGNYGYTF
abundance: -
v_gene: TRBV27
j_gene: TRBJ1-2
d_gene: -

CDR3nt: TGTGCCAGCAGCCTATCCCCTCCCGGGTCCCCCACAGATACGCAGTATTTT
CDR3aa: CASSLSPPGSPTDTQYF
abundance: -
v_gene: TRBV9
j_gene: TRBJ2-3
d_gene: -

CDR3nt: TGTGCCAGCAGCTTATTCCTAGCTCGGACCCAGTACTTC
CDR3aa: CASSLFLARTQYF
abundance: -
v_gene: TRBV7-2
j_gene: TRBJ2-5
d_gene: -

CDR3nt: TGTGCCAGCAGTTACCTTAATACTCGTGAAGAGACCCAGTACTTC
CDR3aa: CASSYLNTREETQYF
abundance: -
v_gene: TRBV6-5
j_gene: TRBJ2-5
d_gene: -

CDR3nt: TGTGCCAGCCTAACCCCGGGACAGGGGTATGGCTACACCTTC
CDR3aa: CASLTPGQGYGYTF
abundance: -
v_gene: TRBV2
j_gene: TRBJ1-2
d_gene: TRBD1

CDR3nt: TGTGCCAGCTCATCAACAGGCTTGAACACTGAAGCTTTCTTT
CDR3aa: CASSSTGLNTEAFF
abundance: -
v_gene: TRBV18
j_gene: TRBJ1-1
d_gene: -

CDR3nt: TGTGCCAGCAGCTTAACAGGGGGAGACTACAATGAGCAGTTCTTC
CDR3aa: CASSLTGGDYNEQFF
abundance: few
v_gene: TRBV7-3
j_gene: TRBJ2-1
d_gene: -

CDR3nt: TGTGCCAGCTCACCGCTTTTGGACAGGGCTCCCCTGACCTTC
CDR3aa: CASSPLLDRAPLTF
abundance: -
v_gene: TRBV18
j_gene: TRBJ1-2
d_gene: TRBD1

CDR3nt: TGCGCCAGCAGCCTGGGACAGGGGGGCAATCAGCCCCAGCATTTT
CDR3aa: CASSLGQGGNQPQHF
abundance: -
v_gene: TRBV4-3
j_gene: TRBJ1-5
d_gene: TRBD1

CDR3nt: TGTGCCAGCAGCTTAGTAAGGGGGTGGACCGGGGAGCTGTTTTTT
CDR3aa: CASSLVRGWTGELFF
abundance: -
v_gene: TRBV7-8
j_gene: TRBJ2-2
d_gene: -